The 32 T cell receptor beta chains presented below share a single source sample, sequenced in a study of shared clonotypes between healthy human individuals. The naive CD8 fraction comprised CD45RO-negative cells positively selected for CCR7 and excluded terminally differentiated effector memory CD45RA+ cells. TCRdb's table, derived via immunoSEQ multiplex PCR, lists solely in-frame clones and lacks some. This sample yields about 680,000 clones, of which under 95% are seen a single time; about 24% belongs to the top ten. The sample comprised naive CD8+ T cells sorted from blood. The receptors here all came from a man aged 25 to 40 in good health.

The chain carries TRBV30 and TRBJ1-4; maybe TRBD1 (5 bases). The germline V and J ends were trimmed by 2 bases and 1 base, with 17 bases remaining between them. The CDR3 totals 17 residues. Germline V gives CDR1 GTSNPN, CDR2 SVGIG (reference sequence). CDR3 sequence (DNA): TGTGCCTGGAGTTCATCCATGGCAGGGCGAACTAATGAAAAACTGTTTTTT. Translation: CAWSSSMAGRTNEKLFF.

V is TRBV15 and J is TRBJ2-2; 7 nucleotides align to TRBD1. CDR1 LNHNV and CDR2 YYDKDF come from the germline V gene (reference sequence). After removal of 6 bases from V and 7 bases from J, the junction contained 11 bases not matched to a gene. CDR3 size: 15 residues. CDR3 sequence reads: CATSGNRGLGGELFF. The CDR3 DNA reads TGTGCCACCAGTGGTAACAGGGGTTTAGGCGGGGAGCTGTTTTTT. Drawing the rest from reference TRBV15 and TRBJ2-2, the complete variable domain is DAMVIQNPRYQVTQFGKPVTLSCSQTLNHNVMYWYQQKSSQAPKLLFHYYDKDFNNEADTPDNFQSRRPNTSFCFLDIRSPGLGDTAMYLCATSGNRGLGGELFFGEGSRLTVL.

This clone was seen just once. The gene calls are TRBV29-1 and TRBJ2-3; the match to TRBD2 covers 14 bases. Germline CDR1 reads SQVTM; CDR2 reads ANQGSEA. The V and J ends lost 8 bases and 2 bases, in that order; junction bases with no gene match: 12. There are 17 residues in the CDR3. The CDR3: CSIAGTSGRQHTDTQYF. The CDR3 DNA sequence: TGCAGCATAGCCGGGACTAGCGGGAGACAACACACAGATACGCAGTATTTT.

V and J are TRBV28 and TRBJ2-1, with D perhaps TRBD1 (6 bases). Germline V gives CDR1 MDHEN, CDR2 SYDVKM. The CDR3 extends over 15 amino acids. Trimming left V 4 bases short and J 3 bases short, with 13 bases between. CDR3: CASSSTGNLYNEQFF. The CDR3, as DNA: TGTGCCAGCAGTTCTACAGGGAACCTCTACAATGAGCAGTTCTTC.

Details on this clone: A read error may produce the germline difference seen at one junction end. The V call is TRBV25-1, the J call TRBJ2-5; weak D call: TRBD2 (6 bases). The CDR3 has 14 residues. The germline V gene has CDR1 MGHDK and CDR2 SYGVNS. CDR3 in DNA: TGTGCCAGCAGTGATCTAGCGAACCAAGGGACCCAGTACTTC. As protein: CASSDLANQGTQYF.

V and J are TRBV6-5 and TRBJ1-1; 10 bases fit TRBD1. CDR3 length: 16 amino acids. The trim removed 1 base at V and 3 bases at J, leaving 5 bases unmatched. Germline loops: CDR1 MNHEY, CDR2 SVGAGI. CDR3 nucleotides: TGTGCCAGCAGTTACTTCGGCGACAGGGGGCACACTGAAGCTTTCTTT. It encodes CASSYFGDRGHTEAFF.

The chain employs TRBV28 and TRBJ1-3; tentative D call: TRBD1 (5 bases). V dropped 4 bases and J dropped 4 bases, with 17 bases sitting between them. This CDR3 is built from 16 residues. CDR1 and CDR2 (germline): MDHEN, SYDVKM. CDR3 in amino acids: CASSYPGTREGNTIYF. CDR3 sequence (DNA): TGTGCCAGCAGTTACCCCGGGACCAGAGAAGGAAACACCATATATTTT.

The CDR3 DNA sequence: TGTGCCAGCAGCGTAGGACTAGCGGACCCTCAGGACAATGAGCAGTTCTTC. This gives the protein CASSVGLADPQDNEQFF. J is TRBJ2-1 and V is TRBV9, with TRBD2 matching 9 bases. CDR3 length: 17 amino acids. Germline values: CDR1 SGDLS, CDR2 YYNGEE. V lost 0 bases and J lost 5; bases outside the gene matches: 9.

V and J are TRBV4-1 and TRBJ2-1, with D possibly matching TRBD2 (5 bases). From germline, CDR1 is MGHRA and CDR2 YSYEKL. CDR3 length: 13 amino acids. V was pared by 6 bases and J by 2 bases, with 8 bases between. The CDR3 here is CASSGSTYNEQFF. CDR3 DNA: TGCGCCAGCAGTGGGAGTACCTACAATGAGCAGTTCTTC.

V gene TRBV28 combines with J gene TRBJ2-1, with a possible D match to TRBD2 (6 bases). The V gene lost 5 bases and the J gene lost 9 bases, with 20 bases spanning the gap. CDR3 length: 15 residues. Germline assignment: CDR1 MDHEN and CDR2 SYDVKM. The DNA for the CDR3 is TGTGCCAGCAGTACCTCGCGTGGACTAATCGGTGAGCAGTTCTTC. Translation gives CASSTSRGLIGEQFF. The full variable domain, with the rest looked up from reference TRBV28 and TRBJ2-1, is DVKVTQSSRYLVKRTGEKVFLECVQDMDHENMFWYRQDPGLGLRLIYFSYDVKMKEKGDIPEGYSVSREKKERFSLILESASTNQTSMYLCASSTSRGLIGEQFFGPGTRLTVL.

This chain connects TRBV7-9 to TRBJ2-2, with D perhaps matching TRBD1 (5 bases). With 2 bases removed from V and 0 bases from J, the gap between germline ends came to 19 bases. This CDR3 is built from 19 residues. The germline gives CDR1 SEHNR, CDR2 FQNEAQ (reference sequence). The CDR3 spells CASSLTVIRGTPNTGELFF. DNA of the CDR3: TGTGCCAGCAGCTTAACAGTTATTAGGGGCACACCGAACACCGGGGAGCTGTTTTTT.

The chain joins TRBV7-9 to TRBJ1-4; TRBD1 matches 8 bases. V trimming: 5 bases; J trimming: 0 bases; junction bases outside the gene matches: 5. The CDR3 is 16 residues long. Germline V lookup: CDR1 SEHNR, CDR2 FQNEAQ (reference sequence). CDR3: CASSALQGATNEKLFF. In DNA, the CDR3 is TGTGCCAGCAGCGCCCTACAGGGGGCAACTAATGAAAAACTGTTTTTT.

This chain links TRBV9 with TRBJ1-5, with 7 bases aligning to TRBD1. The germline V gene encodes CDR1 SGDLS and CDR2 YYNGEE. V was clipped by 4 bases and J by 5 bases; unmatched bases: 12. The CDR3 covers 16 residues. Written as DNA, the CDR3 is TGTGCCAGCAGCTTTCGGAGGGGGCAGCTTTATCAGCCCCAGCATTTT. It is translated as CASSFRRGQLYQPQHF.

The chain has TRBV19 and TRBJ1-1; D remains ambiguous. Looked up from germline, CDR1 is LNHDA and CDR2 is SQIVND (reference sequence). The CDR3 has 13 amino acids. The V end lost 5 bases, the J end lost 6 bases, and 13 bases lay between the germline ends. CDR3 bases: TGTGCCAGTAGTCGGGTTAGTACGGCTGAAGCTTTCTTT. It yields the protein CASSRVSTAEAFF.

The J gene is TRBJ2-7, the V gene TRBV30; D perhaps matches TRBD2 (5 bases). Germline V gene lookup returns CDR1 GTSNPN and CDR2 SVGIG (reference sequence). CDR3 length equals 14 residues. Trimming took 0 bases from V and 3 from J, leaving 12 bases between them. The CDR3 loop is CAWSVDGGRYEQYF. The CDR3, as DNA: TGTGCCTGGAGTGTAGATGGAGGCCGCTACGAGCAGTACTTC.

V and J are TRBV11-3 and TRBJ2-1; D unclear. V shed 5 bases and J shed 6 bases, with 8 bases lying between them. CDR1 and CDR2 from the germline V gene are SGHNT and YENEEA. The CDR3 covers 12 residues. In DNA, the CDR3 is TGTGCCAGCAGCCCCGGATCCAATGAGCAGTTCTTC. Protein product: CASSPGSNEQFF.

CDR3 DNA: TGTGCCAGCAGCTTGGGGGGGACAGAATTCTACGAGCAGTACTTC. Its protein is CASSLGGTEFYEQYF. The J gene is TRBJ2-7, the V gene TRBV11-2, with D perhaps being TRBD1 or TRBD2 (7 bases each). The CDR3 totals 15 residues. Per germline, CDR1 SGHAT and CDR2 FQNNGV. Between the trimmed V and J ends, which lost 3 bases and 3 bases, there was a span of 15 bases.

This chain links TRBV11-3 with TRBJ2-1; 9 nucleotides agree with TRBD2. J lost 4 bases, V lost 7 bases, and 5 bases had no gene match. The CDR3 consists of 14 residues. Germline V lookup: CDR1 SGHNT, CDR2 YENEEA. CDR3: CASTIAGEYNEQFF. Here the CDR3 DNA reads TGTGCCAGCACCATAGCGGGGGAATACAATGAGCAGTTCTTC.

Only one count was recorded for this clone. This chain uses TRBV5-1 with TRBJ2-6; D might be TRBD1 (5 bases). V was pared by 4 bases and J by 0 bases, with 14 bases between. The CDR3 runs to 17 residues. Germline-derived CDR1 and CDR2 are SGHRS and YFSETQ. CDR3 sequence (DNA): TGCGCCAGCAGCATAGGGGTTCTGGACTCTGGGGCCAACGTCCTGACTTTC. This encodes CASSIGVLDSGANVLTF. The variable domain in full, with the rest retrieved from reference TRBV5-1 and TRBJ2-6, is KAGVTQTPRYLIKTRGQQVTLSCSPISGHRSVSWYQQTPGQGLQFLFEYFSETQRNKGNFPGRFSGRQFSNSRSEMNVSTLELGDSALYLCASSIGVLDSGANVLTFGAGSRLTVL.

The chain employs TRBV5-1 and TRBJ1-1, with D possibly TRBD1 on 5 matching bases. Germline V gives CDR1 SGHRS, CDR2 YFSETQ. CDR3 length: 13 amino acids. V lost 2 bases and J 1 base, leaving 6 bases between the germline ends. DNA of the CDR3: TGCGCCAGCAGCTTTAGGGGGAACACTGAAGCTTTCTTT. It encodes CASSFRGNTEAFF.

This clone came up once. CDR3 region: CASSTGDEQYF. Here the CDR3 DNA reads TGTGCCAGTTCGACAGGGGACGAGCAGTACTTC. The V and J genes are TRBV27 and TRBJ2-7; 8 bases map to TRBD1. CDR3 length: 11 amino acids. CDR1 and CDR2 from the germline V gene are MNHEY and SMNVEV (reference sequence). J was trimmed by 5 bases and V by 9 bases; bases with no gene match: 3.

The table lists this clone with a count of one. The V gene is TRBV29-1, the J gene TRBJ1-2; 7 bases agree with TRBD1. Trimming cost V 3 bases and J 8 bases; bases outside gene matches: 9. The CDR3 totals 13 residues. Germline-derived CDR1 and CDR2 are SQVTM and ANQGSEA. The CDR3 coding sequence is TGCAGCGTTGATAAGGGACAGTCTGAGGGCTACACCTTC. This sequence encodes CSVDKGQSEGYTF.

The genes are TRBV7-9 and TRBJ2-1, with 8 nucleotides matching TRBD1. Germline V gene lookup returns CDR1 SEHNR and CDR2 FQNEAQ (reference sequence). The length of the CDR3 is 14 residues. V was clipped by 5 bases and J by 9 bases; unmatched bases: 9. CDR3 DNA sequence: TGTGCCAGCAGCCCCACACAGGGGGTGGCTGAGCAGTTCTTC. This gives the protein CASSPTQGVAEQFF. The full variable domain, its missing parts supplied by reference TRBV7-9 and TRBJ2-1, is DTGVSQNPRHKITKRGQNVTFRCDPISEHNRLYWYRQTLGQGPEFLTYFQNEAQLEKSRLLSDRFSAERPKGSFSTLEIQRTEQGDSAMYLCASSPTQGVAEQFFGPGTRLTVL.

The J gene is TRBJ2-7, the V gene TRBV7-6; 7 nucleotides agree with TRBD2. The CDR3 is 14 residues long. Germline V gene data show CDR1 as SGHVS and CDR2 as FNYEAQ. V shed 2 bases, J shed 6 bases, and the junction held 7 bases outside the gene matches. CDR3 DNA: TGTGCCAGCAGCTTACGGCGGGAGAGGGTCGAGCAGTACTTC. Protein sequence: CASSLRRERVEQYF.

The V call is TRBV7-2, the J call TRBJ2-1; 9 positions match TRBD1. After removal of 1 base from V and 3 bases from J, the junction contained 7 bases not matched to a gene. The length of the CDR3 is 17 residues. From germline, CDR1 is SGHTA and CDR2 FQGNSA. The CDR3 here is CASSLGEGTGLYNEQFF. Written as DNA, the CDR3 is TGTGCCAGCAGCTTAGGAGAAGGGACAGGGCTCTACAATGAGCAGTTCTTC.

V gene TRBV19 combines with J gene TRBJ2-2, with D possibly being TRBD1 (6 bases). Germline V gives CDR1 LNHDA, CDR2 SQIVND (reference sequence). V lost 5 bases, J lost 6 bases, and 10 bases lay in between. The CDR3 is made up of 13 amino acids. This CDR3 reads CASSLGTPGELFF. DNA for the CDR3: TGTGCCAGTAGTCTCGGGACACCCGGGGAGCTGTTTTTT.

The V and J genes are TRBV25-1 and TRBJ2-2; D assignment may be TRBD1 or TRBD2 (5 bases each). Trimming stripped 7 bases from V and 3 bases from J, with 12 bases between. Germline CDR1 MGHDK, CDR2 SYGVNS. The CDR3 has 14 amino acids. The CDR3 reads CASTRDPDTGELFF. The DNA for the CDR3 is TGTGCCAGCACCCGGGACCCGGACACCGGGGAGCTGTTTTTT.

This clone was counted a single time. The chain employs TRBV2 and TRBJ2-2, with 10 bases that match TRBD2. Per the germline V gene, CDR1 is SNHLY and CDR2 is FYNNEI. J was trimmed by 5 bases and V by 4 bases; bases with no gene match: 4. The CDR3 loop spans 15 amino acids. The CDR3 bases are TGTGCCAGCAGTGGAGTTAGCGGGAGGACCGGGGAGCTGTTTTTT. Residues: CASSGVSGRTGELFF. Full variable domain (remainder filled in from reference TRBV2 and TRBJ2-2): EPEVTQTPSHQVTQMGQEVILRCVPISNHLYFYWYRQILGQKVEFLVSFYNNEISEKSEIFDDQFSVERPDGSNFTLKIRSTKLEDSAMYFCASSGVSGRTGELFFGEGSRLTVL.

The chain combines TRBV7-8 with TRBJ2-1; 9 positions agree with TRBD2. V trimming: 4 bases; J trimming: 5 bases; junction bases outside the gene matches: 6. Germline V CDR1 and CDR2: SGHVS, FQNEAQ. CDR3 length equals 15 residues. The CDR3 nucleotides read TGTGCCAGCAGCTCCTTAGCGGGAGCAAACAATGAGCAGTTCTTC. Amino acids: CASSSLAGANNEQFF.

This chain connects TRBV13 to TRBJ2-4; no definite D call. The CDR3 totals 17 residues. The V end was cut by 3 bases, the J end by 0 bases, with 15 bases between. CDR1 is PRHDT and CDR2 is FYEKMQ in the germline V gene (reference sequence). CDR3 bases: TGTGCCAGCAGCTTGACCACTGGAGTTCTAGCCAAAAACATTCAGTACTTC. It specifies CASSLTTGVLAKNIQYF. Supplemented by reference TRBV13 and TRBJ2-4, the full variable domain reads AAGVIQSPRHLIKEKRETATLKCYPIPRHDTVYWYQQGPGQDPQFLISFYEKMQSDKGSIPDRFSAQQFSDYHSELNMSSLELGDSALYFCASSLTTGVLAKNIQYFGAGTRLSVL.

In DNA, the CDR3 is TGTGCCAGTACCCTCGGGGGGACAGGGGCAAGCTCCTACGAGCAGTACTTC. Its translation is CASTLGGTGASSYEQYF. The chain uses TRBV19 and TRBJ2-7, with 10 bases identical to TRBD1. The ends lost 7 bases at V and 0 bases at J; junction bases unmatched: 12. Germline loops: CDR1 LNHDA, CDR2 SQIVND (reference sequence). The CDR3 length is 17 residues.

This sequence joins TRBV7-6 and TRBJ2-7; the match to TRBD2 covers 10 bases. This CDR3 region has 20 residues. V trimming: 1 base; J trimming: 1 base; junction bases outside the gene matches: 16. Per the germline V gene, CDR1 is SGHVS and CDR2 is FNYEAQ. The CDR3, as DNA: TGTGCCAGCAGCTTAGAGGCCTTCTTAGCGGGAGGTGACCCTTCCTACGAGCAGTACTTC. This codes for CASSLEAFLAGGDPSYEQYF.